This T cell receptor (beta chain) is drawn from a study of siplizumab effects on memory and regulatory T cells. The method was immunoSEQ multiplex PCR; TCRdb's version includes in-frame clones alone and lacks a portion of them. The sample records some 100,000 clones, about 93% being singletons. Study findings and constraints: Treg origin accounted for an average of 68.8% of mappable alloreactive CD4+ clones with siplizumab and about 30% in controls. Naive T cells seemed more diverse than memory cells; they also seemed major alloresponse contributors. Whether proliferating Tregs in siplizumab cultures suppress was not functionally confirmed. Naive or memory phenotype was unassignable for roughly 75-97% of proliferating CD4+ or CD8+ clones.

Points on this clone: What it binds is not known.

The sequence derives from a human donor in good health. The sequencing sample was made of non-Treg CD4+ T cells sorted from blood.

The CDR3 DNA sequence: TGTGCCAGCAGCTTAAACGGGGGATATAGCAATCAGCCCCAGCATTTT. This translates into CASSLNGGYSNQPQHF. The J gene is TRBJ1-5, the V gene TRBV7-3; TRBD1 is a possible D gene (5 bases). Germline CDR1 SGHTA, CDR2 FQGTGA. V lost 1 base to trimming and J lost 0 bases, with 10 bases between them. This CDR3 is 16 amino acids long.